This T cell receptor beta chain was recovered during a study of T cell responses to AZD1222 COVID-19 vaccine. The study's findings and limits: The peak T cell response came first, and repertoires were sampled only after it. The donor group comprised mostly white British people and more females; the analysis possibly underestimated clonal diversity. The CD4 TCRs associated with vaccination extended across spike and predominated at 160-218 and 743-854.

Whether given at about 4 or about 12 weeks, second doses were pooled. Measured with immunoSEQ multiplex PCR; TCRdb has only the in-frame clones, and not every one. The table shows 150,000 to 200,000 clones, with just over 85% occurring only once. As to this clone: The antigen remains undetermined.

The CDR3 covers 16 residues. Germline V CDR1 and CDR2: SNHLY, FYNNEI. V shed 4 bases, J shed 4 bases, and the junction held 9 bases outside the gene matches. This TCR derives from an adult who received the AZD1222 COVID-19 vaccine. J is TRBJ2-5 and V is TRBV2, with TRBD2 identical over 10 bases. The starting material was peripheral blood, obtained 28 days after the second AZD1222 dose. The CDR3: CASSAGSGRGSETQYF. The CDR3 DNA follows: TGTGCCAGCAGTGCTGGCAGCGGGAGGGGGTCAGAGACCCAGTACTTC.